The 30 T cell receptor gamma chains presented below share a single source sample, sequenced in a study of Vδ1+ human thymocytes. No antigen is known for these receptors. General study results and limits: Thymic TRG and TRD repertoires appeared highly polyclonal, with Gaussian CDR3 length distributions.

Extracted RNA was reverse transcribed into cDNA. CDR3 amplicons came from multiplex PCR with pooled V-gene forward and constant-region reverse primers. TCRdb re-called the multiplex PCR reads using CATT. This sample yields about 27,000 gamma-chain clones, of which more than 15% are seen a single time; under 2% belongs to the top ten. Sequences were obtained from Vdelta1+ gamma-delta thymocytes from the thymus. Subset here: FACS-sorted CD3+ TCRalphabeta- TCRVdelta1+ TCRVdelta2- thymocytes. These receptors all stem from a boy younger than two who had congenital heart surgery.

V and J are TRGV9 and TRGJP1. This CDR3 contains 15 residues. Trimming at V came to 4 bases and at J to 3 bases, leaving 8 bases not matched to a gene. CDR1 is GITISATS and CDR2 is ISYDGTV in the germline V gene (reference sequence). CDR3 nucleotides: TGTGCCTTGTGGGATCCTAAGGCCACTGGTTGGTTCAAGATATTT. This translates into CALWDPKATGWFKIF.

In the case of this clone: Within the sample, other DNA sequences also encode this same CDR3. The J gene is TRGJ1 or TRGJ2, the V gene TRGV9. This CDR3 is built from 14 residues. Trimming at V came to 0 bases and at J to 4 bases, leaving 6 bases not matched to a gene. Germline V gene sequence: CDR1 GITISATS, CDR2 ISYDGTV (reference sequence). CDR3 in amino acids: CALWEVQSYYKKLF. DNA of the CDR3: TGTGCCTTGTGGGAGGTGCAGAGCTATTATAAGAAACTCTTT.

This clone was picked up a small number of times. A much larger clone lies one base from this, so it may be a read error. The rearrangement links TRGV9 to TRGJ1 or TRGJ2. Germline CDR1 and CDR2: GITISATS and ISYDGTV (reference sequence). The ends lost 0 bases at V and 3 bases at J; junction bases unmatched: 5. The CDR3 sequence is 14 residues long. CDR3 amino acids: CALWEVQTYYKKLF. The CDR3 region has the DNA TGTGCCTTGTGGGAGGTGCAGACTTATTATAAGAAACTCTTT.

The chain carries TRGV5 and TRGJ1 or TRGJ2. The CDR3 is 14 residues long. The germline V gene has CDR1 VINAFY and CDR2 YDVSNSKD. After removal of 0 bases from V and 5 bases from J, the junction contained 7 bases not matched to a gene. The DNA for the CDR3 is TGTGCCACCTGGGACAGGCGACGGGATTATAAGAAACTCTTT. It encodes CATWDRRRDYKKLF.

As regards this clone: Other DNA variants within this sample encode the same CDR3. This chain connects TRGV2 to TRGJ1 or TRGJ2. The germline V gene encodes CDR1 EGSNGY and CDR2 YDSYNSKV. Losses at the gene ends were 2 bases for V and 3 bases for J; bases not matched to a gene: 7. The CDR3 runs 14 residues. For the CDR3, the DNA is TGTGCCACCTGGGACGCGCCGCCTTATTATAAGAAACTCTTT. Its translation: CATWDAPPYYKKLF.

This clone has only a few counts. The chain uses TRGV5 and TRGJP1. The V and J ends lost 0 bases and 7 bases, in that order; junction bases with no gene match: 2. Per germline, CDR1 VINAFY and CDR2 YDVSNSKD. The CDR3 contains 13 residues. The DNA of the CDR3 is TGTGCCACCTGGGACAGGGGTGGTTGGTTCAAGATATTT. Translation gives CATWDRGGWFKIF.

The chain has TRGV3 and TRGJ1 or TRGJ2. From germline, CDR1 is VTNTFY and CDR2 YDVSTARD (reference sequence). The V segment lost 0 bases and the J segment 5 bases; nucleotides outside the gene matches: 7. The CDR3 consists of 14 residues. This CDR3 is CATWDRLWNYKKLF. CDR3 nucleotide sequence: TGTGCCACCTGGGACAGGCTCTGGAATTATAAGAAACTCTTT.

As to this clone: At one end, the junction sequence differs from germline, possibly due to a read error. This sequence joins TRGV2 and TRGJ1 or TRGJ2. Germline CDR1 EGSNGY, CDR2 YDSYNSKV. The CDR3 length is 14 residues. The CDR3 coding sequence is TGTGCCACCTGGGACGCCTGGAATTACTATAAGAAACTCTTT. Its translation is CATWDAWNYYKKLF.

The chain uses TRGV2 and TRGJ1 or TRGJ2. Trimming cost V 0 bases and J 1 base; bases outside gene matches: 9. This CDR3 is 16 amino acids long. The germline CDR1 and CDR2 sequences are EGSNGY and YDSYNSKV. The CDR3 protein is CATWDGRRSNYYKKLF. DNA for the CDR3: TGTGCCACCTGGGACGGGAGGAGAAGTAATTATTATAAGAAACTCTTT.

This clone showed up just a few times. The rearrangement uses TRGV9 and TRGJ1 or TRGJ2. Looked up from germline, CDR1 is GITISATS and CDR2 is ISYDGTV (reference sequence). This CDR3 comprises 11 residues. The trim removed 7 bases at V and 7 bases at J, leaving 7 bases unmatched. Written as DNA, the CDR3 is TGTGCCTTGTGTACGGGATATAAGAAACTCTTT. Its translation is CALCTGYKKLF.

A word on this clone: The same CDR3 is also encoded by other DNA sequences in this sample. The rearrangement uses TRGV2 and TRGJ1 or TRGJ2. The trim removed 0 bases at V and 3 bases at J, leaving 5 bases unmatched. The CDR3 length is 14 residues. Germline V gene lookup returns CDR1 EGSNGY and CDR2 YDSYNSKV. In nucleotides, the CDR3 is TGTGCCACCTGGGACGGGCGAGGTTATTATAAGAAACTCTTT. Its protein product is CATWDGRGYYKKLF.

In this sample, this clone turned up a few times. The gene calls are TRGV2 and TRGJ1 or TRGJ2. V lost 4 bases and J lost 9; bases outside the gene matches: 12. Per germline, CDR1 EGSNGY and CDR2 YDSYNSKV. CDR3 length: 13 amino acids. The CDR3 region has the DNA TGTGCCACCTGGGATAGGCATTATGGTAAGAAACTCTTT. Translating it yields CATWDRHYGKKLF.

The chain joins TRGV9 to TRGJ1 or TRGJ2. J was trimmed by 11 bases and V by 4 bases; bases with no gene match: 8. The CDR3 is made up of 11 amino acids. Per the germline V gene, CDR1 is GITISATS and CDR2 is ISYDGTV (reference sequence). The CDR3 sequence is CALWEFLEKLF. The CDR3 DNA is TGTGCCTTGTGGGAATTCTTAGAGAAACTCTTT.

A few counts support this clone. This chain connects TRGV5 to TRGJ1 or TRGJ2. This CDR3 spans 11 amino acids. The germline V gene encodes CDR1 VINAFY and CDR2 YDVSNSKD. V shed 0 bases and J 13 bases; nucleotides not matched to a gene: 6. CDR3 DNA sequence: TGTGCCACCTGGGACAGGCTGGTTAAACTCTTT. This codes for CATWDRLVKLF.

This chain connects TRGV4 to TRGJ1 or TRGJ2. The CDR3 is 14 residues long. J gave up 6 bases and V 2 bases, and 10 bases lay outside the gene matches. Germline V gene data show CDR1 as EGSTGY and CDR2 as YDSYTSSV. The CDR3 spells CATWDVQDSYKKLF. The CDR3 bases are TGTGCCACCTGGGATGTTCAAGACAGTTATAAGAAACTCTTT.

This clone has only a few counts. This sequence joins TRGV5 and TRGJ1 or TRGJ2. Germline V CDR1 and CDR2: VINAFY, YDVSNSKD. The CDR3 has 13 amino acids. V trimming: 0 bases; J trimming: 5 bases; junction bases outside the gene matches: 4. CDR3 bases: TGTGCCACCTGGGACAGGTCGAATTATAAGAAACTCTTT. This codes for CATWDRSNYKKLF.

The chain employs TRGV9 and TRGJP1. After removal of 2 bases from V and 7 bases from J, the junction contained 4 bases not matched to a gene. This CDR3 has 13 residues. Looked up from germline, CDR1 is GITISATS and CDR2 is ISYDGTV (reference sequence). The CDR3: CALWEGRGWFKIF. CDR3 DNA sequence: TGTGCCTTGTGGGAGGGCCGTGGTTGGTTCAAGATATTT.

Regarding this clone: A read error may explain this, as a much larger clone is one base away. V usage is TRGV4 and J usage is TRGJ1 or TRGJ2. The CDR3 has 10 residues. The V gene's germline CDR1 is EGSTGY and CDR2 YDSYTSSV. The CDR3 bases are TGCGCCACCTGGGATTATAAGAAACTCTTT. It encodes CATWDYKKLF.

Details on this clone: Other DNA variants within this sample encode the same CDR3. The rearrangement uses TRGV4 and TRGJ1 or TRGJ2. The V and J ends lost 3 bases and 1 base, in that order; junction bases with no gene match: 6. This CDR3 is 14 amino acids long. CDR1 is EGSTGY, CDR2 YDSYTSSV, per germline. The CDR3 DNA follows: TGTGCCACCTGGGATCCCTCAAATTATTATAAGAAACTCTTT. Amino acids: CATWDPSNYYKKLF.

This clone was detected a few times. V usage is TRGV5 and J usage is TRGJP2. This CDR3 spans 12 amino acids. Germline lookup yields CDR1 VINAFY and CDR2 YDVSNSKD. Trimming at V came to 0 bases and at J to 10 bases, leaving 2 bases not matched to a gene. CDR3 amino acids: CATWDRPWIKTF. For the CDR3, the DNA is TGTGCCACCTGGGACAGGCCTTGGATCAAGACGTTT.

J is TRGJ1 or TRGJ2 and V is TRGV3. Trimming removed 4 bases from V and 3 bases from J; junction bases left unmatched: 9. This CDR3 is built from 14 residues. Germline loops: CDR1 VTNTFY, CDR2 YDVSTARD (reference sequence). CDR3 protein: CATWDGPFYYKKLF. CDR3 DNA: TGTGCCACCTGGGATGGACCTTTTTATTATAAGAAACTCTTT.

There are a few counts of this clone. This same CDR3 is encoded by further DNA sequences in the sample. The chain couples TRGV5 to TRGJ1 or TRGJ2. The CDR3 sequence is 13 residues long. V gave up 5 bases and J gave up 7 bases; unmatched junction bases: 11. Germline lookup yields CDR1 VINAFY and CDR2 YDVSNSKD. DNA of the CDR3: TGTGCCACCTGGGCCCCTCGTGGATATAAGAAACTCTTT. The encoded protein is CATWAPRGYKKLF.

This clone was seen more than once but under ten times. The junction departs from germline at one end; a sequencing error may be responsible. The chain combines TRGV8 with TRGJ1 or TRGJ2. The CDR3 is made up of 14 amino acids. CDR1 and CDR2 (germline): VENAVY, YDSYNSRV. The CDR3 nucleotides read TGTGCCACCTGGGATATTAAGGATTATTATAAGAAACTCTTC. Its translation is CATWDIKDYYKKLF.

The chain combines TRGV3 with TRGJ1 or TRGJ2. This CDR3 is 15 amino acids long. CDR1 and CDR2 from the germline V gene are VTNTFY and YDVSTARD (reference sequence). With V trimmed by 1 base and J by 0 bases, 6 bases remained unmatched. Here the CDR3 reads CATWDRTMNYYKKLF. CDR3 bases: TGTGCCACCTGGGACAGAACGATGAATTATTATAAGAAACTCTTT.

In its sample, this clone was seen a few times. This chain connects TRGV8 to TRGJP2. The CDR3 has 15 residues. Germline CDR1 and CDR2: VENAVY and YDSYNSRV. V was pared by 0 bases and J by 6 bases, with 7 bases of the junction left unmatched. CDR3 region: CATWDRLRGDWIKTF. CDR3 sequence (DNA): TGTGCCACCTGGGATAGGCTTAGGGGTGATTGGATCAAGACGTTT.

This clone has a handful of counts. The protein TCRdb gives is from a much larger clone and does not agree with this DNA's translation at residue 3, likely a read error; the protein shown here comes from the DNA. The chain has TRGV9 and TRGJ1 or TRGJ2. CDR1 and CDR2 from the germline V gene are GITISATS and ISYDGTV (reference sequence). This CDR3 is 11 amino acids long. This chain's CDR3 is CASWEPPKKLF. The CDR3 coding sequence is TGTGCCTCGTGGGAGCCTCCTAAGAAACTCTTT.

There are a few counts of this clone. This chain links TRGV9 with TRGJ1 or TRGJ2. The CDR3 length is 15 residues. Germline V gene sequence: CDR1 GITISATS, CDR2 ISYDGTV (reference sequence). The V and J ends lost 2 bases and 7 bases, in that order; junction bases with no gene match: 14. Here the CDR3 DNA reads TGTGCCTTGTGGGAGGACTACCCCCTGGGGTATAAGAAACTCTTT. Protein: CALWEDYPLGYKKLF.

In this sample, this clone turned up a few times. Other nucleotide sequences from this sample produce the same CDR3. The rearrangement joins TRGV3 to TRGJ1 or TRGJ2. This CDR3 contains 12 residues. After removal of 1 base from V and 6 bases from J, the junction contained 3 bases not matched to a gene. Germline CDR1 and CDR2: VTNTFY and YDVSTARD (reference sequence). CDR3 amino acids: CATWDSSYKKLF. CDR3 nucleotide sequence: TGTGCCACCTGGGACAGTAGTTATAAGAAACTCTTT.

This clone was seen a handful of times. The chain recombines TRGV5 with TRGJ1 or TRGJ2. There are 10 residues in the CDR3. CDR1 is VINAFY, CDR2 YDVSNSKD, per germline. V shed 8 bases, J shed 11 bases, and the junction held 9 bases outside the gene matches. The chain's CDR3 is CATFYGEKLF. CDR3 sequence (DNA): TGTGCCACCTTCTACGGGGAGAAACTCTTT.

This clone has more than one count but fewer than ten. This chain connects TRGV4 to TRGJ1 or TRGJ2. The CDR3 runs to 13 residues. Germline V gene sequence: CDR1 EGSTGY, CDR2 YDSYTSSV. Trimming took 5 bases from V and 0 from J; bases not matched to a gene: 4. CDR3 sequence: CATWGLNYYKKLF. The DNA for the CDR3 is TGTGCCACCTGGGGGCTGAATTATTATAAGAAACTCTTT.